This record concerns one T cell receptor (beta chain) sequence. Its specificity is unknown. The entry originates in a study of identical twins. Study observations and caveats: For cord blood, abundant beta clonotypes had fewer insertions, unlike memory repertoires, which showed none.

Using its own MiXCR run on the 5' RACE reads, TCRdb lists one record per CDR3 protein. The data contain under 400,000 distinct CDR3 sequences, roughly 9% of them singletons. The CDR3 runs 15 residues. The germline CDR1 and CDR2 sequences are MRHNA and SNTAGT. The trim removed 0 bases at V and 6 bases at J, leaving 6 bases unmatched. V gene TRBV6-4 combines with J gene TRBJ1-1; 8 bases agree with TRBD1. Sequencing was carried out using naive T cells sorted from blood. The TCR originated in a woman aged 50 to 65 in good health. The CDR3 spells CASSDSRQGASEAFF. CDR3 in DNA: TGTGCCAGCAGTGACTCGAGGCAGGGGGCCTCTGAAGCTTTCTTT.